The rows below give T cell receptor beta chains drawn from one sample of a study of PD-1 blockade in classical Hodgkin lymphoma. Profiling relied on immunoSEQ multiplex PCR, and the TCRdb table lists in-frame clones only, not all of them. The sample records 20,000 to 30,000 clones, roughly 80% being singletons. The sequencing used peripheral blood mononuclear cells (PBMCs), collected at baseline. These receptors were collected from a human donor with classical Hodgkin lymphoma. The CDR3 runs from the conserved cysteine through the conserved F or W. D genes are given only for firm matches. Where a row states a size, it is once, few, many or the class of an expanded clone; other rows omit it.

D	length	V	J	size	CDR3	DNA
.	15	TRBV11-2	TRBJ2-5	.	CASSLGGRAQETQYF	TGTGCCAGCAGCTTAGGCGGCAGGGCACAAGAGACCCAGTACTTC
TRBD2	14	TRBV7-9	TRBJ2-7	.	CASTPGGFGNEQYF	TGTGCCAGCACACCCGGGGGGTTCGGAAACGAGCAGTACTTC
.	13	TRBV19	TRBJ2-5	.	CASSFGARETQYF	TGTGCCAGTAGTTTCGGGGCTAGAGAGACCCAGTACTTC
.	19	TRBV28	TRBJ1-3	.	CASSSGTGDFQGRANTIYF	TGTGCCAGCAGTTCTGGCACGGGTGACTTTCAGGGGAGAGCAAACACCATATATTTT
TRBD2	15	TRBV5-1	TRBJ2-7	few	CASSKGTSSHYEQYF	TGCGCCAGCAGCAAGGGGACTAGCAGCCACTACGAGCAGTACTTC
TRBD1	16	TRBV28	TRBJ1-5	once	CASSFWDSYSNQPQHF	TGTGCCAGCAGTTTTTGGGACAGCTATAGCAATCAGCCCCAGCATTTT
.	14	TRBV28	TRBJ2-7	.	CATLDRSFSYEQYF	TGTGCCACCCTGGACCGCTCTTTCTCCTACGAGCAGTACTTC
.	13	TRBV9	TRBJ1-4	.	CASSVGVNEKLFF	TGTGCCAGCAGCGTAGGGGTGAATGAAAAACTGTTTTTT
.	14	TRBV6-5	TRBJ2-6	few	CASSRGLGANVLTF	TGTGCCAGCAGTAGGGGGTTAGGGGCCAACGTCCTGACTTTC
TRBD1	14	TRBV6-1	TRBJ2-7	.	CASSFGTESYEQYF	TGTGCCAGCAGCTTCGGGACAGAATCCTACGAGCAGTACTTC
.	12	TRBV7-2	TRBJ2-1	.	CASSQQLAEQFF	TGTGCCAGCAGCCAGCAGTTGGCTGAGCAGTTCTTC
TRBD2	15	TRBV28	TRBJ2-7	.	CASSSLAGGSYEQYF	TGTGCCAGCAGTTCCTTAGCGGGGGGGTCCTACGAGCAGTACTTC
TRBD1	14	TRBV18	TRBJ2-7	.	CASSSSTGAAEQYF	TGTGCCAGCTCATCTTCGACAGGGGCCGCCGAGCAGTACTTC
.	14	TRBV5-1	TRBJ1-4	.	CASKLIGGGEKLFF	TGCGCCAGCAAATTAATTGGGGGAGGTGAAAAACTGTTTTTT
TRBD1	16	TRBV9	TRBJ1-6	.	CASSVGGQGSSSPLHF	TGTGCCAGCAGCGTAGGAGGACAGGGGAGTAGTTCACCCCTCCACTTT
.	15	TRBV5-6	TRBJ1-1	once	CASSLLGNLNTEAFF	TGTGCCAGCAGCTTGCTGGGCAATTTGAACACTGAAGCTTTCTTT
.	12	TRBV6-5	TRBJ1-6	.	CASSYQGSPLHF	TGTGCCAGCAGTTACCAGGGATCACCCCTCCACTTT
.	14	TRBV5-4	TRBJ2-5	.	CASSLERRSETQYF	TGTGCCAGCAGCTTGGAACGGAGGAGTGAGACCCAGTACTTC
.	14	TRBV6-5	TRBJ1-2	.	CASRRIAGDGGYTF	TGTGCCAGCAGAAGAATTGCAGGGGATGGTGGCTACACCTTC
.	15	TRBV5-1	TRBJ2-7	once	CASSLAPGKNYEQYF	TGCGCCAGCAGCTTGGCCCCTGGGAAGAACTACGAGCAGTACTTC
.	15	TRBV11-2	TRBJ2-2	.	CASSLDIGFTGELFF	TGTGCCAGCAGCTTAGACATAGGGTTCACCGGGGAGCTGTTTTTT
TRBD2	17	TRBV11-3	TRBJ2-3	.	CASSLALAGGSTDTQYF	TGTGCCAGCAGCTTAGCGCTAGCGGGGGGTAGCACAGATACGCAGTATTTT
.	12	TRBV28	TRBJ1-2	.	CVSSSPAYGYTF	TGTGTCAGCAGTTCCCCGGCCTATGGCTACACCTTC
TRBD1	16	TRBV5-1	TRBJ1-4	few	CASSNRDSTTNEKLFF	TGCGCCAGCAGCAACCGGGACAGCACAACTAATGAAAAACTGTTTTTT
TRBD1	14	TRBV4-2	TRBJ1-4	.	CASSYEQGREKLFF	TGTGCCAGCAGCTACGAACAGGGGAGGGAAAAACTGTTTTTT
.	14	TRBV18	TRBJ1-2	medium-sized	CASSPGSREYGYTF	TGTGCCAGCTCACCAGGGTCCAGGGAGTATGGCTACACCTTC
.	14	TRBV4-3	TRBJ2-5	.	CASSRGLGKETQYF	TGCGCCAGCAGCCGGGGTCTTGGGAAAGAGACCCAGTACTTC
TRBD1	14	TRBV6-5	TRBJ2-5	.	CASSPGTGQETQYF	TGTGCCAGCAGTCCCGGGACAGGTCAAGAGACCCAGTACTTC
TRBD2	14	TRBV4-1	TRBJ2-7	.	CASSQTSGAGEQYF	TGCGCCAGCAGCCAAACTAGCGGGGCGGGGGAGCAGTACTTC
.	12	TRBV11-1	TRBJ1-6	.	CASSLEDSPLHF	TGTGCCAGCAGCTTAGAGGATTCACCCCTCCACTTT
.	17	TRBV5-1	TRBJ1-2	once	CASSLLLGGRAPYGYTF	TGCGCCAGCAGCTTACTTTTGGGGGGACGGGCGCCTTATGGCTACACCTTC
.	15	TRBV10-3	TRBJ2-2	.	CAIRPGDKVTGELFF	TGTGCCATCAGGCCGGGGGACAAAGTCACCGGGGAGCTGTTTTTT
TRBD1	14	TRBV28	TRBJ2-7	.	CASSGRDRGWAQYF	TGTGCCAGCAGTGGAAGGGACAGGGGTTGGGCGCAGTACTTC
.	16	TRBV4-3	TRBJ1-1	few	CASSPHEDSHPFEAFF	TGCGCCAGCAGCCCCCACGAGGACTCACACCCCTTTGAAGCTTTCTTT
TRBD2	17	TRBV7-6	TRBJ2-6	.	CASSFDGGGSGANVLTF	TGTGCCAGCAGCTTCGACGGGGGGGGCTCTGGGGCCAACGTCCTGACTTTC
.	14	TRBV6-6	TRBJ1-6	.	CASSYSRTDSPLHF	TGTGCCAGCAGTTACTCGCGCACAGATTCACCCCTCCACTTT
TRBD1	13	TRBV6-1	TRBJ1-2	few	CATWGQTVYGYTF	TGTGCCACGTGGGGACAGACAGTCTATGGCTACACCTTC
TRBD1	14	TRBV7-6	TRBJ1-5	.	CASSLGTGDQPQHF	TGTGCCAGCAGCTTAGGGACAGGGGATCAGCCCCAGCATTTT
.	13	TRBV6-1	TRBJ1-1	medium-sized	CASSESRYTEAFF	TGTGCCAGCAGTGAATCGCGGTACACTGAAGCTTTCTTT
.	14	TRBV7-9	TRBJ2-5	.	CASSLAGGWETQYF	TGTGCCAGCAGCTTAGCAGGGGGGTGGGAGACCCAGTACTTC
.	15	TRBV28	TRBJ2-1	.	CASSLIQGRYNEQFF	TGTGCCAGCAGTTTAATCCAGGGCCGCTACAATGAGCAGTTCTTC
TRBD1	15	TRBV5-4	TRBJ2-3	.	CASSLEGARTDTQYF	TGTGCCAGCAGCTTGGAGGGGGCGCGCACAGATACGCAGTATTTT
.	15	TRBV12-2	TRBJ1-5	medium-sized	CASRFRDMSNQPQHF	TGTGCAAGTCGCTTCCGGGACATGAGCAATCAGCCCCAGCATTTT
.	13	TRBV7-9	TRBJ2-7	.	CASIGQGSYEQYF	TGTGCCAGCATCGGCCAGGGTTCCTACGAGCAGTACTTC
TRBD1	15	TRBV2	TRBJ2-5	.	CASRYLDRVVETQYF	TGTGCCAGCAGATACCTAGACAGGGTGGTAGAGACCCAGTACTTC
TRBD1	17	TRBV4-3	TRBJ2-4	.	CASSPRQGPLAKNIQYF	TGCGCCAGCAGCCCCAGACAGGGCCCCTTGGCCAAAAACATTCAGTACTTC
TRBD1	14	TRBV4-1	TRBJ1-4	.	CASSRGQDNEKLFF	TGCGCCAGCAGCCGGGGACAGGATAATGAAAAACTGTTTTTT
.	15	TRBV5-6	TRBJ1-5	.	CASSFQGGSNQPQHF	TGTGCCAGCAGCTTCCAAGGGGGGAGCAATCAGCCCCAGCATTTT
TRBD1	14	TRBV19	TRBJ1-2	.	CASSTGGAGYGYTF	TGTGCCAGTAGTACAGGGGGCGCTGGCTATGGCTACACCTTC
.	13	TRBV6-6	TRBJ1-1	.	CASRFDSNTEAFF	TGTGCCAGCCGTTTCGACAGCAACACTGAAGCTTTCTTT
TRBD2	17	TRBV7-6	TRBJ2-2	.	CASSLLTSGGATGELFF	TGTGCCAGCAGCTTACTGACTAGCGGGGGGGCAACCGGGGAGCTGTTTTTT
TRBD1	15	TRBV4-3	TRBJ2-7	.	CASSQARTGAYEQYF	TGCGCCAGCAGCCAAGCCAGGACAGGAGCCTACGAGCAGTACTTC